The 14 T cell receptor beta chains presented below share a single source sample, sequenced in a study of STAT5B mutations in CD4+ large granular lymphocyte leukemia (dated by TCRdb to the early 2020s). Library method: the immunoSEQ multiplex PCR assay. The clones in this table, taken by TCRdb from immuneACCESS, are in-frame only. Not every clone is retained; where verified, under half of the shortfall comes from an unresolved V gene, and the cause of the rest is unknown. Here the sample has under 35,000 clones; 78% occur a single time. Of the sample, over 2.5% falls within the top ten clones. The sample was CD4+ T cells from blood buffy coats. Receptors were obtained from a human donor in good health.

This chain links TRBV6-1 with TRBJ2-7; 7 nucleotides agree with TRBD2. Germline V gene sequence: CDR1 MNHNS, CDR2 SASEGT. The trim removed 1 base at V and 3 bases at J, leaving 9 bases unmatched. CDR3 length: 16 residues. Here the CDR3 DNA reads TGTGCCAGCAGTGAAGAGGGGAGGGCAGCACACTACGAGCAGTACTTC. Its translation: CASSEEGRAAHYEQYF.

This CDR3 reads CASSRGQDSYEQYF. The CDR3 DNA reads TGTGCCAGCTCACGGGGACAGGACTCCTACGAGCAGTACTTC. The chain uses TRBV18 and TRBJ2-7, with 8 positions matching TRBD1. J gave up 0 bases and V 4 bases, and 2 bases lay outside the gene matches. This CDR3 contains 14 residues. CDR1 and CDR2 (germline): KGHSH, LQKENI.

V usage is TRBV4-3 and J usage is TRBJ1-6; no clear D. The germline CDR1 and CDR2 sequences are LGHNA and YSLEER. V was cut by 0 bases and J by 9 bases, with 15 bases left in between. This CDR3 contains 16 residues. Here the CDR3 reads CASSQDLAVEFSPLHF. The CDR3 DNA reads TGCGCCAGCAGCCAAGATTTGGCAGTCGAGTTTTCACCCCTCCACTTT.

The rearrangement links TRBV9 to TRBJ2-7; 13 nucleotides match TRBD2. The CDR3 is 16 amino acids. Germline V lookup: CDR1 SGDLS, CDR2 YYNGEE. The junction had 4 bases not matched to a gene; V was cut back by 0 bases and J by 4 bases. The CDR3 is CASSVGGLAGEYEQYF. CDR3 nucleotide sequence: TGTGCCAGCAGCGTAGGAGGACTAGCGGGAGAGTACGAGCAGTACTTC.

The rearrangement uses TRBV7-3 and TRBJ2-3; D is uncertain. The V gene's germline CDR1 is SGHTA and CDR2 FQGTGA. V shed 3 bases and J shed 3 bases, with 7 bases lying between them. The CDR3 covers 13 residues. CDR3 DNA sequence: TGTGCCAGCAGCTTGGCCTATACAGATACGCAGTATTTT. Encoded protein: CASSLAYTDTQYF.

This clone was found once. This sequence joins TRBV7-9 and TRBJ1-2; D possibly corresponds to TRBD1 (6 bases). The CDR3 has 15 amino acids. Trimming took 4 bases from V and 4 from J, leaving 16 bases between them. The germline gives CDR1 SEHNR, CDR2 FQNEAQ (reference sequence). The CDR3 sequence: CASSYQAGEVYGYTF. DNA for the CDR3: TGTGCCAGCAGCTACCAGGCAGGGGAGGTCTATGGCTACACCTTC. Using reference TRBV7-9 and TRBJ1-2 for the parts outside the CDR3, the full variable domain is DTGVSQNPRHKITKRGQNVTFRCDPISEHNRLYWYRQTLGQGPEFLTYFQNEAQLEKSRLLSDRFSAERPKGSFSTLEIQRTEQGDSAMYLCASSYQAGEVYGYTFGSGTRLTVV.

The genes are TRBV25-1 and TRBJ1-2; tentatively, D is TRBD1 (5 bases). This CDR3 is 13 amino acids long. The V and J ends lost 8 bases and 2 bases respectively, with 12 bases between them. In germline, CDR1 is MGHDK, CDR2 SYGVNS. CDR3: CASGKTENYGYTF. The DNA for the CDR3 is TGTGCCAGCGGAAAGACAGAGAACTATGGCTACACCTTC.

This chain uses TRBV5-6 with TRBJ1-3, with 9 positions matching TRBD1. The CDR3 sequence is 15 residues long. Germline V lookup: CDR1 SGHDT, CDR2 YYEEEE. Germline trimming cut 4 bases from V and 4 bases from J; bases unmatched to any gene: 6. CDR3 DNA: TGTGCCAGCAGCCCTAAGGGACAGGGAGGAAACACCATATATTTT. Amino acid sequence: CASSPKGQGGNTIYF.

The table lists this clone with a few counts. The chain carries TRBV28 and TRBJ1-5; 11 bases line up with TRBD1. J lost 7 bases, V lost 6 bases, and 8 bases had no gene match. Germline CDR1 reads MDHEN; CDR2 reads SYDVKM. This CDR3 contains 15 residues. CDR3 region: CASSSGRTGGQPQHF. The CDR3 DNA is TGTGCCAGCAGCAGCGGGAGGACAGGGGGCCAGCCCCAGCATTTT. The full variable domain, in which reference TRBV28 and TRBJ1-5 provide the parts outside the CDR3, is DVKVTQSSRYLVKRTGEKVFLECVQDMDHENMFWYRQDPGLGLRLIYFSYDVKMKEKGDIPEGYSVSREKKERFSLILESASTNQTSMYLCASSSGRTGGQPQHFGDGTRLSIL.

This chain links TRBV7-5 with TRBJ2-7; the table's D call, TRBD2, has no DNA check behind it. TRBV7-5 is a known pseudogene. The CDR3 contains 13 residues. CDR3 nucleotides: TGTGCCAGCCAGGCTAGCGGGACCTACGAGCAGTACTTC. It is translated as CASQASGTYEQYF.

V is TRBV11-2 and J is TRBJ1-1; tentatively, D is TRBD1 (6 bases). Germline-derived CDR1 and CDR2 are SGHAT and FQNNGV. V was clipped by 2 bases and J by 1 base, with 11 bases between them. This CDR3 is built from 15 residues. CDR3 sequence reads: CASSLSRGPNTEAFF. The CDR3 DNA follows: TGTGCCAGCAGCTTATCGCGGGGGCCGAACACTGAAGCTTTCTTT.

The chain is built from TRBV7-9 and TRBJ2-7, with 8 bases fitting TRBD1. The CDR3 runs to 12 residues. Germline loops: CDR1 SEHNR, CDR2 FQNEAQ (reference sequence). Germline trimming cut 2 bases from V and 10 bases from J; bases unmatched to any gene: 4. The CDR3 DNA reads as TGTGCCAGCAGCTTAATTGGACAGGGACAGTACTTC. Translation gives CASSLIGQGQYF. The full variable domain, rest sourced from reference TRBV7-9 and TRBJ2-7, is DTGVSQNPRHKITKRGQNVTFRCDPISEHNRLYWYRQTLGQGPEFLTYFQNEAQLEKSRLLSDRFSAERPKGSFSTLEIQRTEQGDSAMYLCASSLIGQGQYFGPGTRLTVT.

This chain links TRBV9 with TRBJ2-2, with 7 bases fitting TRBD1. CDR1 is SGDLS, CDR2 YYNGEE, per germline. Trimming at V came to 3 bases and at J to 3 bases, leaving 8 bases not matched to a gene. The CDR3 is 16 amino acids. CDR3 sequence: CASSDDRARDTGELFF. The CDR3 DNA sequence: TGTGCCAGCAGCGACGACAGGGCCCGGGACACCGGGGAGCTGTTTTTT.

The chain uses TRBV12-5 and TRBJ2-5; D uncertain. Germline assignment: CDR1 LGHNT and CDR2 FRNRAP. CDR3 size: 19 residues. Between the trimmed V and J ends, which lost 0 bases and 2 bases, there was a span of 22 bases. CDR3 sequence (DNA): TGTGCTAGTGGTTTGGTACGGTTTGGTCGTACATGGGAACAAGAGACCCAGTACTTC. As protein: CASGLVRFGRTWEQETQYF.